This T cell receptor (beta chain) came from a study of cytomegalovirus exposure and HLA in healthy donors. The V gene lost 1 base and the J gene lost 3 bases, with 9 bases spanning the gap. CDR1 and CDR2 from the germline V gene are MNHNS and SASEGT. This CDR3 region has 14 residues. Here immunoSEQ multiplex PCR was the method, and the copy in TCRdb shows in-frame clones only, minus some. The sample has about 160,000 clones; approximately 86% are singletons. Material: PBMCs. The source is a young woman in good health and CMV-seronegative. The chain couples TRBV6-1 to TRBJ1-2; perhaps TRBD1 as D (6 bases). The CDR3 DNA reads TGTGCCAGCAGTGAAGTGCGGGGGCACTATGGCTACACCTTC. This codes for CASSEVRGHYGYTF.